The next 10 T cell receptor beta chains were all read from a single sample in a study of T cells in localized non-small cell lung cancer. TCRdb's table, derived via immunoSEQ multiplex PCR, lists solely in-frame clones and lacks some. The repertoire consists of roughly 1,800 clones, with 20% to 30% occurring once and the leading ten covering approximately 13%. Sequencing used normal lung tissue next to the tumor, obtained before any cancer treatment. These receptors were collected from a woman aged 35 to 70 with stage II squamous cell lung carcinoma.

The CDR3 bases are TGTGCCAGCAGTCCCGGGGGGGGAAGGTCCTACAATGAGCAGTTCTTC. Translated, it gives CASSPGGGRSYNEQFF. The chain links TRBV11-3 to TRBJ2-1; 8 bases are a match to TRBD2. V trimming: 6 bases; J trimming: 1 base; junction bases outside the gene matches: 8. The CDR3 has 16 residues. The germline CDR1 and CDR2 sequences are SGHNT and YENEEA.

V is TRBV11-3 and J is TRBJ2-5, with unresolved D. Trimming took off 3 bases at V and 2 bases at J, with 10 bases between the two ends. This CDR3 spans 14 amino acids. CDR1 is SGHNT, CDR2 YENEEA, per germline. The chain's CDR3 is CASSFVFGQETQYF. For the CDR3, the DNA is TGTGCCAGCAGCTTTGTTTTCGGACAAGAGACCCAGTACTTC.

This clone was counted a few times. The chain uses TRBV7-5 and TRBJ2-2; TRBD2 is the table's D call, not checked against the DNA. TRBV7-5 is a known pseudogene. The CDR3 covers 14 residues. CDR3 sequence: CASSARAGPGELFF. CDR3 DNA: TGTGCCAGCAGCGCCAGAGCGGGACCCGGGGAGCTGTTTTTT.

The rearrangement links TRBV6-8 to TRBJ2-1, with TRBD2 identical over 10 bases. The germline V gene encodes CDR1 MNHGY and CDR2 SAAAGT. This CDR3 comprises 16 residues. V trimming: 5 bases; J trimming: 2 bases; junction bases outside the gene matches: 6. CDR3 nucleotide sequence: TGTGCCAGCAGTGGGACCGGACTAGCGGCCTACAATGAGCAGTTCTTC. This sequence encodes CASSGTGLAAYNEQFF.

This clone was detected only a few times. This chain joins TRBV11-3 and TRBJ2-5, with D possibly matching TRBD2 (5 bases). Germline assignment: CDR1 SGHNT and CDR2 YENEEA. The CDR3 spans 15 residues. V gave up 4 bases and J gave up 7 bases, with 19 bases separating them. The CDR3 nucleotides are TGTGCCAGCAGCTCAACCCTCAGCGGACGGGGGACCCAGTACTTC. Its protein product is CASSSTLSGRGTQYF.

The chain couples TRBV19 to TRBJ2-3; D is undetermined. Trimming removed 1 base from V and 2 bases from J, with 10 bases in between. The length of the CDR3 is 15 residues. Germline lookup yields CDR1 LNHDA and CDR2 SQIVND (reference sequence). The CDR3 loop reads CASSIVPDHTDTQYF. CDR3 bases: TGTGCCAGTAGTATAGTGCCCGATCACACAGATACGCAGTATTTT.

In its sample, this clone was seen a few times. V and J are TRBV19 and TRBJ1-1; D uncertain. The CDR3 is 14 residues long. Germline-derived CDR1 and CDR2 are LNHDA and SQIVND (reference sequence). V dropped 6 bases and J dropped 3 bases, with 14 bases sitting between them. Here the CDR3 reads CASSTSGRDTEAFF. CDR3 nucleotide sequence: TGTGCCAGTAGCACCTCTGGAAGGGACACTGAAGCTTTCTTT.

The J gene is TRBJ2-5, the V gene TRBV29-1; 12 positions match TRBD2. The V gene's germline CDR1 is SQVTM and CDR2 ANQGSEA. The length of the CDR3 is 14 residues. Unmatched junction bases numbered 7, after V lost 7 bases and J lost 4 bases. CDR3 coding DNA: TGCAGCGCCAGAAGGACTAGCGGGACAGAGACCCAGTACTTC. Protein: CSARRTSGTETQYF.

The CDR3 spells CSVAWQGDEQYF. The CDR3 DNA sequence: TGCAGCGTTGCGTGGCAGGGGGACGAGCAGTACTTC. The V gene is TRBV29-1, the J gene TRBJ2-7, with 7 bases lining up with TRBD1. Trimming took 4 bases from V and 5 from J; bases not matched to a gene: 5. The germline CDR1 and CDR2 sequences are SQVTM and ANQGSEA. The CDR3 is 12 amino acids.

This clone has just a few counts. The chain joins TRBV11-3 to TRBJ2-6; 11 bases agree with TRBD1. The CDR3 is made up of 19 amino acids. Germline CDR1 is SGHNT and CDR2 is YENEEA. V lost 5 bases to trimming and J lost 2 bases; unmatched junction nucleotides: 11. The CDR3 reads CASSRTWDRGRAGANVLTF. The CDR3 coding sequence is TGTGCCAGCAGCCGAACATGGGACAGGGGGAGAGCTGGGGCCAACGTCCTGACTTTC.